Listed below are T cell receptor beta chains from one sample, sequenced in a study of cytomegalovirus exposure and HLA in healthy donors. Clones were sequenced by immunoSEQ multiplex PCR, and TCRdb holds only the in-frame ones, with some missing. The sample has some 110,000 clones, 75% to 80% seen once. Source material: PBMCs. These receptors all come from a man aged 40-50 years in good health and CMV-seronegative. CDR3s leave out the opening cysteine and the closing phenylalanine or tryptophan. The D gene is left open where the match is weak. Size tells how often a clone was seen (once, few, many) or the class of an expanded clone, and some rows leave it out.

NA | TRBJ1-4 | TRBD1 | TRBV7-9 | ASSLVGSGGEKLF
once | TRBJ1-2 | TRBD1 | TRBV9 | ASSPQGTGDGYT
NA | TRBJ1-2 | TRBD1 | TRBV7-2 | ASSTGGVGYT
NA | TRBJ2-7 | NA | TRBV5-4 | ASSLGALTYEQY
once | TRBJ2-7 | TRBD2 | TRBV10-3 | AISAQSGGLSEQY
few | TRBJ1-1 | TRBD1 | TRBV7-9 | ASSPRGLMNTEAF
NA | TRBJ1-1 | NA | TRBV18 | ASSSRARDTEAF
NA | TRBJ1-6 | TRBD1 | TRBV7-9 | ASSSTGGWRSYNSPLH
NA | TRBJ2-2 | NA | TRBV11-2 | ASSLQGTGELF
NA | TRBJ2-3 | NA | TRBV11-1 | ASSFTRGADTQY
NA | TRBJ2-5 | TRBD2 | TRBV30 | AWSFLPGGTQY
once | TRBJ2-7 | NA | TRBV4-1 | ASSQGPGFREQY
NA | TRBJ2-2 | TRBD2 | TRBV7-6 | ASSLGGREGTGELF
NA | TRBJ1-2 | NA | TRBV4-3 | ASSQGTTGGYGYT
once | TRBJ2-6 | TRBD2 | TRBV5-1 | ASSLSTSGGSGANVLT
once | TRBJ2-7 | NA | TRBV7-2 | ASSLSGAVNEQY
NA | TRBJ1-2 | TRBD1 | TRBV25-1 | ASIAGTGKYGYT
NA | TRBJ1-2 | TRBD1 | TRBV18 | ASSPQGQVYGYT
NA | TRBJ2-1 | TRBD1 | TRBV6-5 | ASRRTGPYNEQF
NA | TRBJ1-6 | TRBD1 | TRBV7-2 | ASSLNAGGSPLH
NA | TRBJ1-4 | NA | TRBV5-1 | ASRRGGPANEKLF
once | TRBJ2-1 | TRBD1 | TRBV5-1 | VSSSGTGEYNEQF
NA | TRBJ1-3 | TRBD1 | TRBV11-2 | ASRYWGQGLNTIY
NA | TRBJ2-1 | TRBD2 | TRBV7-9 | ASSLAPVAGGYNEQF
NA | TRBJ1-3 | NA | TRBV4-3 | ASSQEAGVGNTIY
NA | TRBJ1-6 | NA | TRBV19 | ASAHQRDSPLH
NA | TRBJ1-2 | NA | TRBV19 | ASSTQGGGYT
once | TRBJ2-5 | NA | TRBV5-1 | ASSLGTGKETQY
few | TRBJ1-1 | NA | TRBV7-9 | ASALRTEAF
few | TRBJ2-7 | NA | TRBV5-1 | ASSLPLESGEQY
NA | TRBJ1-5 | TRBD1 | TRBV7-6 | ASSLAGTGRQPQH
NA | TRBJ1-5 | TRBD1 | TRBV4-1 | ASSQLSQGASQPQH
NA | TRBJ1-1 | TRBD1 | TRBV10-3 | AISEGTGVGTEAF
NA | TRBJ2-7 | NA | TRBV5-1 | ASSMDRYEQY
few | TRBJ2-1 | NA | TRBV6-1 | ASSEAQRISYNEQF
NA | TRBJ1-4 | NA | TRBV4-2 | ASSPDLGQRESGKLF
NA | TRBJ2-1 | TRBD1 | TRBV29-1 | SARTGGGNEQF
NA | TRBJ1-6 | TRBD1 | TRBV2 | ASSARDRRSPLH
NA | TRBJ2-7 | TRBD1 | TRBV29-1 | SVNRDSYEQY
NA | TRBJ1-2 | NA | TRBV2 | ASSGLLGGVYGYT
NA | TRBJ1-2 | NA | TRBV7-2 | ASSLVQGGVYGYT
once | TRBJ1-2 | NA | TRBV7-8 | ASRDPGSDGYT